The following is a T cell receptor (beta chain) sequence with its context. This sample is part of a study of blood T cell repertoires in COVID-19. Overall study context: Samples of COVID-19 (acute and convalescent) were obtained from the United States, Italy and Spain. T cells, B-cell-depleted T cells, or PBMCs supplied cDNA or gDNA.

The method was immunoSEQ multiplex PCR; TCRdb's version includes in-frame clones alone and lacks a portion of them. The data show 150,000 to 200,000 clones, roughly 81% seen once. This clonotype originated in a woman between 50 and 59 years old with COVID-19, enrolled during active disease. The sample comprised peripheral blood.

CDR3 nucleotide sequence: TGTGCCACCAGTGACCACGGACAGGGGGCTGAAGCTTTCTTT. Its protein is CATSDHGQGAEAFF. The V gene is TRBV24-1, the J gene TRBJ1-1; 10 bases map to TRBD1. The CDR3 loop spans 14 amino acids. Germline trimming cut 4 bases from V and 6 bases from J; bases unmatched to any gene: 4. Germline CDR1 and CDR2: KGHDR and SFDVKD.